Listed below are T cell receptor beta chains from one sample, sequenced in a study of blood T cell repertoires in COVID-19. Sequencing used immunoSEQ multiplex PCR; TCRdb keeps in-frame clones, though not all of them. The sample holds about 50,000 clones, 85% to 90% seen once. Sequences were obtained from peripheral blood. Source of these receptors: a human donor in a cohort sampled during active COVID-19. Both conserved end residues are part of each CDR3. D genes are given only for firm matches. Expanded clones are given a class, and other clones once, few, many or no size at all.

>-|TRBV5-1|TRBD2|TRBJ2-1|16
TGCGCCAGCAGCTTGGCCGCTAGCGGGGGGAGGTATGAGCAGTTCTTC
CASSLAASGGRYEQFF
>-|TRBV6-1|TRBD2|TRBJ2-1|18
TGTGCCAGCAGTGAAGCCGGGACTAGCGTGGCCCTTAAGACTGAGCAGTTCTTC
CASSEAGTSVALKTEQFF
>-|TRBV18|-|TRBJ1-5|16
TGTGCCAGCTCACCACTTACCGGTGCCAGCAATCAGCCCCAGCATTTT
CASSPLTGASNQPQHF
>once|TRBV6-2/TRBV6-3|TRBD2|TRBJ2-5|17
TGTGCCAGCAGTTACGAGACTAGCTGGAGGACATCGGGGGCCCAGTACTTC
CASSYETSWRTSGAQYF
>-|TRBV19|-|TRBJ1-4|14
TGTGCCAGTAGCCTACAGGGCTGGGGAGAAAAACTGTTTTTT
CASSLQGWGEKLFF
>-|TRBV6-5|-|TRBJ2-7|15
TGTGCCAGCAGTTACACGGGACTTTCCTCCTACGAGCAGTACTTC
CASSYTGLSSYEQYF
>-|TRBV29-1|TRBD2|TRBJ2-1|12
TGCAGCGTTGCGATAGCGGGAAATGAGCAGTTCTTC
CSVAIAGNEQFF
>once|TRBV28|-|TRBJ1-4|14
TGTGCCAGCAGTTTAGGAGGTTTCGATGAAAAACTGTTTTTT
CASSLGGFDEKLFF
>-|TRBV9|-|TRBJ2-6|15
TGTGCCAGCAGCGTAGGAGTAACTGGGGCCAACGTCCTGACTTTC
CASSVGVTGANVLTF
>-|TRBV6-2/TRBV6-3|TRBD1|TRBJ1-1|17
TGTGCCAGCAGTTACCCCGGACAGGGGGAGAGATTAACTGAAGCTTTCTTT
CASSYPGQGERLTEAFF
>-|TRBV5-4|-|TRBJ2-3|16
TGTGCCAGCAGCTTGGTCGATCGACTGAGCACAGATACGCAGTATTTT
CASSLVDRLSTDTQYF
>-|TRBV5-1|-|TRBJ2-7|14
TGCGCCAGCAGCGGCGGGACGGCGTCCTACGAGCAGTACTTC
CASSGGTASYEQYF
>-|TRBV9|-|TRBJ2-3|13
TGTGCCAGCAGCGTCACATCCACAGATACGCAGTATTTT
CASSVTSTDTQYF
>-|TRBV10-3|-|TRBJ1-5|14
TGTGCCATCTCAAAAGACAGCCTCAATCAGCCCCAGCATTTT
CAISKDSLNQPQHF
>once|TRBV7-2|TRBD1|TRBJ2-5|14
TGTGCCAGCAGCGCACGGACAGGGCAAGAGACCCAGTACTTC
CASSARTGQETQYF
>-|TRBV28|-|TRBJ1-1|14
TGTGCCAGCAGTCCGCGGGGAGGCCACACTGAAGCTTTCTTT
CASSPRGGHTEAFF
>-|TRBV4-3|TRBD2|TRBJ2-1|17
TGCGCCAGCAGCCAAGAAACGGGGGAGGGCCGACGCAATGAGCAGTTCTTC
CASSQETGEGRRNEQFF
>-|TRBV6-4|TRBD1|TRBJ1-2|16
TGTGCCAGCAGTGACACTCCGGGACAGGGGGCAAGTGGCTACACCTTC
CASSDTPGQGASGYTF
>-|TRBV6-6|-|TRBJ2-1|14
TGTGCCAGCAGTTCATACGGACTTTACAATGAGCAGTTCTTC
CASSSYGLYNEQFF
>-|TRBV25-1|-|TRBJ1-2|12
TGTGCCAGCAGTTATATTAACTATGGCTACACCTTC
CASSYINYGYTF
>-|TRBV7-7|TRBD1|TRBJ1-1|21
TGTGCCAGCAGCACCTTTTTGAGGACAGGGTGCGATGGTCGGTTGAACACTGAAGCTTTCTTT
CASSTFLRTGCDGRLNTEAFF
>-|TRBV6-2/TRBV6-3|TRBD1|TRBJ1-5|15
TGTGCCAGCAGTACGGGACAGATTAGCAATCAGCCCCAGCATTTT
CASSTGQISNQPQHF
>-|TRBV21-1|-|TRBJ1-5|17
TGTGCCAGCAGCAAAAAGGGGGAAGACTTTAGCAATCAGCCCCAGCATTTT
CASSKKGEDFSNQPQHF
>-|TRBV6-4|-|TRBJ1-1|13
TGTGCCAGCAGCTTACAGAGGAACACTGAAGCTTTCTTT
CASSLQRNTEAFF
>-|TRBV19|TRBD1|TRBJ2-4|15
TGTGCCAGTAGTCCGATGGACAGGGGTGGGCACATTCAGTACTTC
CASSPMDRGGHIQYF
>-|TRBV30|-|TRBJ2-1|11
TGTGCCTGGAGTAGGGGAACTGAGCAGTTCTTC
CAWSRGTEQFF
>-|TRBV18|-|TRBJ2-2|15
TGTGCCAGCTCACCGTCGACTAGTACCACCGGGGAGCTGTTTTTT
CASSPSTSTTGELFF
>-|TRBV24-1|-|TRBJ2-5|15
TGTGCCACCAGTGATCCCATAGGGGGAACGGAGACCCAGTACTTC
CATSDPIGGTETQYF
>-|TRBV19|-|TRBJ1-1|14
TGTGCCAGTAGTACAATGGCGCGACAATCTGAAGCTTTCTTT
CASSTMARQSEAFF
>once|TRBV5-4|-|TRBJ2-5|16
TGTGCCAGCAGCTTGGCCCCCCGGGGAGGCGGGGAGACCCAGTACTTC
CASSLAPRGGGETQYF
>-|TRBV7-8|-|TRBJ1-4|16
TGTGCCAGCAGCATCCCAGGGTCTGCAACTAATGAAAAACTGTTTTTT
CASSIPGSATNEKLFF
>few|TRBV3-1/TRBV3-2|TRBD1|TRBJ1-2|15
TGTGCCACCACAAACTACGGACAGGGGGACTATGGCTACACCTTC
CATTNYGQGDYGYTF
>once|TRBV24-1|TRBD1|TRBJ2-6|18
TGTGCCACCAGTGATCCCGGGACAGGGACTGCTGGGGCCAACGTCCTGACTTTC
CATSDPGTGTAGANVLTF